The source of this T cell receptor (beta chain) is a study of blood T cell repertoires in COVID-19. TCRdb's copy holds only in-frame clones and misses some; the assay was immunoSEQ multiplex PCR. The table includes 150,000 to 200,000 clones, approximately 83% detected once. The receptor's source is a human donor with active or convalescent COVID-19. The donor label of this sample is uncertain. The sample consisted of peripheral blood.

CDR3 nucleotides: TGTGCCAGCAGCTTAGGCGGGGGGAGGGGCGGTCACGAGCAGTACTTC. Translating it yields CASSLGGGRGGHEQYF. The rearrangement joins TRBV11-2 to TRBJ2-7; 8 bases match TRBD2. The V segment lost 1 base and the J segment 5 bases; nucleotides outside the gene matches: 10. Germline V gene sequence: CDR1 SGHAT, CDR2 FQNNGV. The CDR3 length is 16 residues.